The rows below give T cell receptor beta chains drawn from one sample of a study of T-cell reconstitution after alpha-beta-depleted transplantation in children. In TCRdb, the PCR reads were re-called with MiXCR into one record per CDR3 protein. The table has 200,000 to 250,000 distinct CDR3 sequences, less than 9% seen once; the top ten hold 6.3%. Sequencing was performed on PBMCs, mostly from graft donor cells, taken 180 days after TCRalphabeta/CD19-depleted stem cell transplant. The receptors were gathered from a male patient younger than 18 who had a stem cell transplant for acute lymphoblastic leukemia, so the T cells may come from the graft donor. CDR3s include the opening cysteine and the closing phenylalanine or tryptophan. Each record gives: clone size, V gene, D gene, J gene, CDR3 protein, CDR3 DNA. D genes are given only for firm matches. The size entry is marked missing in some rows and otherwise reads once, few, many or a size class.

clone_size: few; v_call: TRBV7-2; d_call: TRBD1; j_call: TRBJ2-7; cdr3_aa: CASSPRGTGVPYEQYF; cdr3_nt: TGTGCCAGCAGCCCGAGGGGGACAGGGGTCCCCTACGAGCAGTACTTC
clone_size: many; v_call: TRBV20-1; d_call: TRBD1; j_call: TRBJ1-1; cdr3_aa: CSAGRQGIIGIEAFF; cdr3_nt: TGCAGTGCTGGAAGACAGGGGATTATAGGAATTGAAGCTTTCTTT
clone_size: many; v_call: TRBV5-1; d_call: TRBD1; j_call: TRBJ2-4; cdr3_aa: CASSIRQGGGKNIQYF; cdr3_nt: TGCGCCAGCAGCATACGACAGGGTGGGGGCAAAAACATTCAGTACTTC
clone_size: many; v_call: TRBV5-1; d_call: .; j_call: TRBJ1-2; cdr3_aa: CASSGDASGYTF; cdr3_nt: TGCGCCAGCAGCGGGGACGCAAGTGGCTACACCTTC
clone_size: many; v_call: TRBV5-8; d_call: .; j_call: TRBJ2-2; cdr3_aa: CASSPWTAGELFF; cdr3_nt: TGTGCCAGCAGCCCCTGGACGGCCGGGGAGCTGTTTTTT
clone_size: many; v_call: TRBV24-1; d_call: .; j_call: TRBJ1-5; cdr3_aa: CATSDLGQPQHF; cdr3_nt: TGTGCCACCAGTGATTTGGGTCAGCCCCAGCATTTT
clone_size: many; v_call: TRBV7-8; d_call: .; j_call: TRBJ2-7; cdr3_aa: CASSLVVRSSYEQYF; cdr3_nt: TGTGCCAGCAGCTTAGTGGTTCGGAGCTCCTACGAGCAGTACTTC
clone_size: many; v_call: TRBV20-1; d_call: .; j_call: TRBJ1-2; cdr3_aa: CSATLTDNYGYTF; cdr3_nt: TGCAGTGCTACCCTAACGGATAACTATGGCTACACCTTC
clone_size: many; v_call: TRBV5-1; d_call: TRBD1; j_call: TRBJ2-5; cdr3_aa: CASSSGQVNKETQYF; cdr3_nt: TGCGCCAGCAGCAGCGGACAGGTCAATAAAGAGACCCAGTACTTC
clone_size: many; v_call: TRBV7-7; d_call: TRBD1; j_call: TRBJ2-2; cdr3_aa: CASSSGTGYTGELFF; cdr3_nt: TGTGCCAGCAGCTCCGGGACAGGGTACACCGGGGAGCTGTTTTTT
clone_size: many; v_call: TRBV18; d_call: .; j_call: TRBJ2-5; cdr3_aa: CASSPDQETQYF; cdr3_nt: TGTGCCAGCTCACCGGATCAAGAGACCCAGTACTTC
clone_size: many; v_call: TRBV20-1; d_call: .; j_call: TRBJ2-1; cdr3_aa: CSARVRRESSYNEQFF; cdr3_nt: TGCAGTGCTAGAGTAAGAAGGGAGAGCTCCTACAATGAGCAGTTCTTC
clone_size: many; v_call: TRBV18; d_call: TRBD2; j_call: TRBJ2-7; cdr3_aa: CASSPASGSYEQYF; cdr3_nt: TGTGCCAGCTCACCGGCTAGCGGTTCCTACGAGCAGTACTTC
clone_size: many; v_call: TRBV20-1; d_call: TRBD2; j_call: TRBJ2-1; cdr3_aa: CSARDRLAGEGRNEQFF; cdr3_nt: TGCAGTGCTAGAGATCGACTAGCGGGAGAGGGCCGCAATGAGCAGTTCTTC
clone_size: few; v_call: TRBV5-1; d_call: .; j_call: TRBJ1-2; cdr3_aa: CASSSTATEVGPYGYTF; cdr3_nt: TGCGCCAGCAGCTCCACCGCGACAGAGGTGGGTCCCTATGGCTACACCTTC
clone_size: many; v_call: TRBV7-9; d_call: .; j_call: TRBJ2-7; cdr3_aa: CASSLAYGRDDF; cdr3_nt: TGTGCCAGCAGCTTAGCATACGGCAGGGACGACTTC
clone_size: many; v_call: TRBV6-1; d_call: .; j_call: TRBJ2-3; cdr3_aa: CASTTSWGVSTDTQYF; cdr3_nt: TGTGCCAGCACCACCTCCTGGGGGGTTAGCACAGATACGCAGTATTTT
clone_size: many; v_call: TRBV5-6; d_call: TRBD1; j_call: TRBJ2-7; cdr3_aa: CASSSRQGLSIYEQYF; cdr3_nt: TGTGCCAGCAGCTCACGACAGGGCCTTAGTATCTACGAGCAGTACTTC
clone_size: .; v_call: TRBV6-5; d_call: .; j_call: TRBJ2-1; cdr3_aa: CASSYDFIMDNEQFF; cdr3_nt: TGTGCCAGCAGTTACGACTTCATTATGGACAATGAGCAGTTCTTC
clone_size: many; v_call: TRBV10-3; d_call: .; j_call: TRBJ2-4; cdr3_aa: CAISEQGQGDIQYF; cdr3_nt: TGTGCCATCAGCGAGCAGGGGCAGGGCGACATTCAGTACTTC
clone_size: many; v_call: TRBV29-1; d_call: .; j_call: TRBJ2-7; cdr3_aa: CSVEKGGYEQYF; cdr3_nt: TGCAGCGTTGAAAAGGGAGGTTACGAGCAGTACTTC